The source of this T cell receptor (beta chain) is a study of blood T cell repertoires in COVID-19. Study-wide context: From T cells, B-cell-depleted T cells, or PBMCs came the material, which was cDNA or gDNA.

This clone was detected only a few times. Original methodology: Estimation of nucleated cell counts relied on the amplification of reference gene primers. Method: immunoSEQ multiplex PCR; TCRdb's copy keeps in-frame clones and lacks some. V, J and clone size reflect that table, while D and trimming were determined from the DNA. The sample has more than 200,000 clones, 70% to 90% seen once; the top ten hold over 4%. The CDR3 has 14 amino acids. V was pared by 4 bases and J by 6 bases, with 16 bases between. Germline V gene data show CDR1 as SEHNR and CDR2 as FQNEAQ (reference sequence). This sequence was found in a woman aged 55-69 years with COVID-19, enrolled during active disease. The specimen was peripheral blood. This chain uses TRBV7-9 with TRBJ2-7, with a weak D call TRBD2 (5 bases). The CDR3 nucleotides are TGTGCCAGCAGCTCCATTAGAGGAGGATCCGAGCAGTACTTC. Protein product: CASSSIRGGSEQYF.